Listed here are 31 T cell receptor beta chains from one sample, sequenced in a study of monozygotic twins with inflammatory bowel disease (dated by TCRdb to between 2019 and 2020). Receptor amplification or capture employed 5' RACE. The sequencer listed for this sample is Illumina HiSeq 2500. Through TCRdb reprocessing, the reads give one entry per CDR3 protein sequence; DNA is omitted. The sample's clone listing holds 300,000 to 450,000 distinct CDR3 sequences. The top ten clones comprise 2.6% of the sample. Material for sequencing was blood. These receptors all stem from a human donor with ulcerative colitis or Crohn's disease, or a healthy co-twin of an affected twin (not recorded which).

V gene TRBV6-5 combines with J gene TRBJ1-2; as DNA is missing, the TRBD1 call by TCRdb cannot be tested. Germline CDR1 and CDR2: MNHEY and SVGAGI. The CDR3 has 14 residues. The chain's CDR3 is CASSYPGQGEGYTF.

The CDR3 protein is CASSSSGSPLHF. This chain uses TRBV7-9 with TRBJ1-6. The CDR3 loop spans 12 amino acids. Germline V gives CDR1 SEHNR, CDR2 FQNEAQ (reference sequence).

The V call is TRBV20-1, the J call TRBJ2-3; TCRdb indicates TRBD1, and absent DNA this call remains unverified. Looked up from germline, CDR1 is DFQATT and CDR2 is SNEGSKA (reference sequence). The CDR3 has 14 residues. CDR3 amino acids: CSARPGTSTDTQYF.

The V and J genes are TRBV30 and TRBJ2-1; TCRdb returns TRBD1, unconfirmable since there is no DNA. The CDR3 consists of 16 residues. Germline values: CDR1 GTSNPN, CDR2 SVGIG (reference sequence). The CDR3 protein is CAWSADRGLFSGEQFF.

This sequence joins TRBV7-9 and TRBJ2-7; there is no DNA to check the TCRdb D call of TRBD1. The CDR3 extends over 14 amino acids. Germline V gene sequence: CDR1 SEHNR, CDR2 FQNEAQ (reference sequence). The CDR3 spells CASSLAAGQGAQYF.

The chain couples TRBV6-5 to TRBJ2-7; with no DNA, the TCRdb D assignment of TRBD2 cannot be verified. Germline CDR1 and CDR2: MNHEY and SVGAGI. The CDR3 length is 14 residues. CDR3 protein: CASSYSNGLGEQYF.

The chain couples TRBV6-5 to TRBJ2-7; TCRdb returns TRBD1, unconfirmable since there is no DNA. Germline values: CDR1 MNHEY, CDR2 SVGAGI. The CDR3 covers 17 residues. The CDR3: CASSYSVFRGATDEQYF.

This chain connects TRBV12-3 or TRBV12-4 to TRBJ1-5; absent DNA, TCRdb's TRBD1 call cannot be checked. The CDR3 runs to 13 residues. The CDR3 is CAVGQGENQPQHF.

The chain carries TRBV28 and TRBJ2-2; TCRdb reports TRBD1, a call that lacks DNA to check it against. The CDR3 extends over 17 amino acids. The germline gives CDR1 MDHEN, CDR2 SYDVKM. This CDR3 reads CASSLRKDSGNTGELFF.

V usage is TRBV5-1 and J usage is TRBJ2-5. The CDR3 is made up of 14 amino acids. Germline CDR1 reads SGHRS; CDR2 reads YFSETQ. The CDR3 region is CASSLYGVLETQYF.

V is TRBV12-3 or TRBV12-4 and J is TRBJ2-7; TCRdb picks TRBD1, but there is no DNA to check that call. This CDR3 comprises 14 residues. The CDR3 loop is CASAQGGRTYEQYF.

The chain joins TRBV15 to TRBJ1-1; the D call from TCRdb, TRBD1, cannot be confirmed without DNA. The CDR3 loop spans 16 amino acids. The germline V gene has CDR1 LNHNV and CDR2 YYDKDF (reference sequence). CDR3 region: CATSRDRRRTNTEAFF.

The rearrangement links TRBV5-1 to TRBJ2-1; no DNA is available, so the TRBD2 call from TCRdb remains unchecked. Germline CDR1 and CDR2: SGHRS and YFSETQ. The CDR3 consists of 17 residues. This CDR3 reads CASSQGRRVADYNEQFF.

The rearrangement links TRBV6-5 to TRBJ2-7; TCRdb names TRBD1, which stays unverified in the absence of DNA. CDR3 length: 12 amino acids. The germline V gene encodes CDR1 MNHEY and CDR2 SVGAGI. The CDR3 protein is CASRGIGYEQYF.

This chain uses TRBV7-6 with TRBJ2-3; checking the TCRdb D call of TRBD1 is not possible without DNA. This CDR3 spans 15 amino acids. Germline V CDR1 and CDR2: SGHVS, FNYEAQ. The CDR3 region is CASSPWGEITDTQYF.

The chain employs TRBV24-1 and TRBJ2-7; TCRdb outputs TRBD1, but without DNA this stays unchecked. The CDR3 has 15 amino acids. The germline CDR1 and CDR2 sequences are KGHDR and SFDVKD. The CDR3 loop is CATSVPRGGSYEQYF.

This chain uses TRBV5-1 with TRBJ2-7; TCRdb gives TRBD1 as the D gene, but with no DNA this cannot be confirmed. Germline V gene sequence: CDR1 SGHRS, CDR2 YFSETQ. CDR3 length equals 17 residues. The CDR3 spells CASSSHKPGQGLGEQYF.

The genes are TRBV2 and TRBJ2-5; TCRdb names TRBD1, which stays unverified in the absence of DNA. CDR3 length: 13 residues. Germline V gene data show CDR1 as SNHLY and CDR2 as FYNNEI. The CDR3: CASSVAREETQYF.

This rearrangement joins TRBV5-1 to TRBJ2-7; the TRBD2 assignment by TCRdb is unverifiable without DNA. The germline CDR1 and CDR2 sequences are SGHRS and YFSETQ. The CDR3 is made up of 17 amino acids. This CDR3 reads CASSPRRGSREVYEQYF.

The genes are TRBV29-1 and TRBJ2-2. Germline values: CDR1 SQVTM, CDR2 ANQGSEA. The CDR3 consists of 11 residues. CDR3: CSVERYGELFF.

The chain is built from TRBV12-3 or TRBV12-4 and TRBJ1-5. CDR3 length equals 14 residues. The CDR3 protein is CASSLMSDNQPQHF.

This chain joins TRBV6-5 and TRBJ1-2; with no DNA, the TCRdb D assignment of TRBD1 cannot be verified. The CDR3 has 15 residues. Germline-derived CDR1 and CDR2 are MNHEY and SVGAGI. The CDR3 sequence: CASSSGQGLHYGYTF.

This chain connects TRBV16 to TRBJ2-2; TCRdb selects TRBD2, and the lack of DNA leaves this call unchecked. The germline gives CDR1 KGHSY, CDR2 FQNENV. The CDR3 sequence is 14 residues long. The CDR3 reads CASSLRALTGELFF.

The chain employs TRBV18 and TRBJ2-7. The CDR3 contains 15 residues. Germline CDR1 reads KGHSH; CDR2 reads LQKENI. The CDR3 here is CASSPSGKSSYEQYF.

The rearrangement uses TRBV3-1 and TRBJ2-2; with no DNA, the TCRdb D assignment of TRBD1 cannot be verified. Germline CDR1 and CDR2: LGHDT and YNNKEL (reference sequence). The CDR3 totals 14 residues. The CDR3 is CASSQAGGTGELFF.

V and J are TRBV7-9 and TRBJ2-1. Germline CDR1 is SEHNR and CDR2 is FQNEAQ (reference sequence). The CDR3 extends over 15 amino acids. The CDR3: CASSLEGRSYNEQFF. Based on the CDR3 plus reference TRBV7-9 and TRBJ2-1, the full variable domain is DTGVSQNPRHKITKRGQNVTFRCDPISEHNRLYWYRQTLGQGPEFLTYFQNEAQLEKSRLLSDRFSAERPKGSFSTLEIQRTEQGDSAMYLCASSLEGRSYNEQFFGPGTRLTVL.

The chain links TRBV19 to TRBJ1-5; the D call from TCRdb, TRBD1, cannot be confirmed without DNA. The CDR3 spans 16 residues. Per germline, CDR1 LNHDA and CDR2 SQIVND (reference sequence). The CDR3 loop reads CASSKQLQGAGQPQHF.

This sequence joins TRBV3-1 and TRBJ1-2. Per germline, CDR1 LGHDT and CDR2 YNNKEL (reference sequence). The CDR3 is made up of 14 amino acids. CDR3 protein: CASSQELWPDGYTF.

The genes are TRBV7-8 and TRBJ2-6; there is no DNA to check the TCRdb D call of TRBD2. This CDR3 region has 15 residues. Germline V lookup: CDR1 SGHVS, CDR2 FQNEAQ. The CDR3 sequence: CASSWPSSGANVLTF.

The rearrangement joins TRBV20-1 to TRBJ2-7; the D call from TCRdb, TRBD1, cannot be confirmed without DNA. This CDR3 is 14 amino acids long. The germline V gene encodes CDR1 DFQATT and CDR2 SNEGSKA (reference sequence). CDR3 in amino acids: CSAEWDREAGEQYF.

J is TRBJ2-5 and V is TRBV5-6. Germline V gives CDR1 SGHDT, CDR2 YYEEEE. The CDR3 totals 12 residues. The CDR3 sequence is CASSLWVRTQYF.